This T cell receptor (beta chain) was observed in a study of cytomegalovirus exposure and HLA in healthy donors. Broader study findings: Through in vitro validation, a few CMV-associated chains were shown to be specific for CMV antigens. The study listed 150 to 200 cytomegalovirus-associated TCR beta chains.

The assay was immunoSEQ multiplex PCR, and TCRdb's table has in-frame clones only and misses some. The table has about 63,000 clones, approximately 88% seen once. Note on this clone: What it binds is unknown.

The CDR3 consists of 15 residues. V shed 5 bases and J 4 bases; nucleotides not matched to a gene: 4. Per germline, CDR1 MNHNY and CDR2 SVGAGI (reference sequence). The donors were members of the validation cohort comprising over 100 subjects, separate from the approximately 710-subject first cohort. Sample: PBMCs. This chain connects TRBV6-6 to TRBJ2-3; TRBD2 agrees at 12 bases. The TCR comes from a woman aged 18-29 years in good health and CMV-seronegative. CDR3 residues: CASSPTSGGSDTQYF. CDR3 in DNA: TGTGCCAGCAGTCCCACTAGCGGGGGGTCAGATACGCAGTATTTT.